This TCR beta chain was sequenced for a study of blood T cell repertoires in COVID-19. Study-wide background: Material from acute and convalescent COVID-19 was sourced from the United States, Italy and Spain.

In the authors' workflow: How many nucleated cells were present was estimated from reference gene primer amplification. Only in-frame clones appear in the TCRdb table, and some are missing; sequencing was by immunoSEQ multiplex PCR. D and trimming were read from the DNA, whereas the V and J calls and clone size are those reported in that table. The sample lists 320,000 or so clones, roughly 87% seen once, with more than 0.8% in the top ten. V lost 0 bases and J lost 3; bases outside the gene matches: 4. Germline lookup yields CDR1 SQVTM and CDR2 ANQGSEA. The CDR3 length is 15 residues. This study enrolled people aged about 18 to 95 from around 25 US geographic areas. In assigning cohorts, the study relied on participant-reported clinical history.

This TCR derives from a woman aged 25 to 39 who had recovered from COVID-19. This chain uses TRBV29-1 with TRBJ2-3; TRBD2 agrees at 9 bases. Sequenced sample: PBMCs or T cells enriched from blood (not recorded which). In nucleotides, the CDR3 is TGCAGCGTTGAAGAGCGGGGGGGCCCGACAGATACGCAGTATTTT. Residues: CSVEERGGPTDTQYF.